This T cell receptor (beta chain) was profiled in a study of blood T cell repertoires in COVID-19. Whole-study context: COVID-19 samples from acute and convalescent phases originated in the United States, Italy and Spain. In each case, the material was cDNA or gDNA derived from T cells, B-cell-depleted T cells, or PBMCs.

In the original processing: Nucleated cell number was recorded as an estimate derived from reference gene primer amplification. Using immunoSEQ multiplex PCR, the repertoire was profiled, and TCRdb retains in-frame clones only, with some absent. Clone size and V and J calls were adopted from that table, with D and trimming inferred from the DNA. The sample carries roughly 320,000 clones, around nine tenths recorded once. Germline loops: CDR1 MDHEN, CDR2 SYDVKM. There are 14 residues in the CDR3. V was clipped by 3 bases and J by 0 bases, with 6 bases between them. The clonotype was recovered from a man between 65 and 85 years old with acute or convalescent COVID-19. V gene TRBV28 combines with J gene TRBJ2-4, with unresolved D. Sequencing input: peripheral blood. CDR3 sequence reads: CASSLAPAKNIQYF. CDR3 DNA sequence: TGTGCCAGCAGTTTGGCCCCAGCCAAAAACATTCAGTACTTC.